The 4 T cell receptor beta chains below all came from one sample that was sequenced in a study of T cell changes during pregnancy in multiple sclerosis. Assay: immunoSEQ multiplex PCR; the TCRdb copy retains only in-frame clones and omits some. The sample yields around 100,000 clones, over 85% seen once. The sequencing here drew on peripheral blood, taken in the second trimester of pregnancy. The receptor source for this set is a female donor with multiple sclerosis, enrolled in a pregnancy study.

Written as DNA, the CDR3 is TGCGCCAGCAGCCTACTAGCGGGGGGACAAAACAATGAGCAGTTCTTC. Amino acid sequence: CASSLLAGGQNNEQFF. The chain uses TRBV4-1 and TRBJ2-1; 12 nucleotides line up with TRBD2. V dropped 4 bases and J dropped 5; count of bases not matched to a gene: 6. The germline gives CDR1 MGHRA, CDR2 YSYEKL. This CDR3 is built from 16 residues.

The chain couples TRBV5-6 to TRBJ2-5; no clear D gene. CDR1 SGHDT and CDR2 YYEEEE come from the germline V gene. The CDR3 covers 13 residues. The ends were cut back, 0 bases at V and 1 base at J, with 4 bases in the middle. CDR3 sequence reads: CASSLVSQETQYF. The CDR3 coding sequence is TGTGCCAGCAGCTTGGTCAGCCAAGAGACCCAGTACTTC.

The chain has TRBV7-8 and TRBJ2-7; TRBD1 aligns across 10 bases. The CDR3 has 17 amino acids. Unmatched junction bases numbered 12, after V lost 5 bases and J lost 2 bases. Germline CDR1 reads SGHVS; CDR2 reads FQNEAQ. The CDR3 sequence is CASSERTGGGGPYEQYF. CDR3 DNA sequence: TGTGCCAGCAGCGAACGGACAGGGGGTGGTGGTCCCTACGAGCAGTACTTC.

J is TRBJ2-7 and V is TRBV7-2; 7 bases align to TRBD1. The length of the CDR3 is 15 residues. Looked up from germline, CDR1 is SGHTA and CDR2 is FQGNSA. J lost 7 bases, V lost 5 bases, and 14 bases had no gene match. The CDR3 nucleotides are TGTGCCAGCAGCACGTCCGCCGGGACAGAACAAGAGCAGTACTTC. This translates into CASSTSAGTEQEQYF.